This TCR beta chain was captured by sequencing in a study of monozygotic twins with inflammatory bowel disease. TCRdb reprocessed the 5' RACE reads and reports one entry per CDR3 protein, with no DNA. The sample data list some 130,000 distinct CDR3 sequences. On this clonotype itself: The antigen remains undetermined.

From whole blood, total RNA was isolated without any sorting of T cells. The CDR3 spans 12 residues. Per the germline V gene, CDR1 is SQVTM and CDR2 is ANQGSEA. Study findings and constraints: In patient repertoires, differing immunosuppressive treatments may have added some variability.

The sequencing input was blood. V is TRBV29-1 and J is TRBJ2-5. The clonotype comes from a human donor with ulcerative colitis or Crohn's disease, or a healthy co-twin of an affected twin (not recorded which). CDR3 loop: CSVDEGIETQYF.